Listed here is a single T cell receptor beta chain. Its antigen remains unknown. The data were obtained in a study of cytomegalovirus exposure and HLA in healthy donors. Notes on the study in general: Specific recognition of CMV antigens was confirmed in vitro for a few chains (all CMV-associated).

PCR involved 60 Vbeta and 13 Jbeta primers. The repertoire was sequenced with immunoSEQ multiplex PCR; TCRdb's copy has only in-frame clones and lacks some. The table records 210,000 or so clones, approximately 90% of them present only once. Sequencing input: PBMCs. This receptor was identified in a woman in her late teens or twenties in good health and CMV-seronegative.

The CDR3 reads CASSLAGGRNTEAFF. The CDR3, as DNA: TGTGCCAGCAGCTTAGCGGGAGGACGGAACACTGAAGCTTTCTTT. The rearrangement links TRBV7-6 to TRBJ1-1; no clear D. Trimming removed 0 bases from V and 1 base from J, with 9 bases in between. The germline CDR1 and CDR2 sequences are SGHVS and FNYEAQ. The CDR3 has 15 amino acids.